Many counts were recorded for the clone carrying this T cell receptor beta chain. Its antigen is unidentified. V was cut by 2 bases and J by 4 bases, with 9 bases left in between. The CDR3 spans 13 residues. Germline lookup yields CDR1 KGHSH and CDR2 LQKENI. This specimen belongs to a study of T cells in Graves' hyperthyroidism and ophthalmopathy. Study-level results: Appearing also in blood were most of the thyroid clonotypes expanded above 0.001.

The study left out patients who had uncontrolled infection, other autoimmune disease, pregnancy or lactation. There were TCR beta CDR3 regions amplified from RNA transcripts. Carried out on the TCR CDR3, a first-round RT-PCR used the HTBI primer set. Each CDR3 protein gets one entry after TCRdb re-called the multiplex PCR reads with MiXCR. Of about 400,000 distinct CDR3 sequences listed, about 13% are singletons. The chain links TRBV18 to TRBJ2-7; D is undetermined. What was sequenced was blood. The TCR was taken from a woman between 18 and 29 years old with Graves' hyperthyroidism. CDR3: CASSPRSMYEQYF. The CDR3 DNA reads TGTGCCAGCTCACCAAGGTCGATGTACGAGCAGTACTTC.